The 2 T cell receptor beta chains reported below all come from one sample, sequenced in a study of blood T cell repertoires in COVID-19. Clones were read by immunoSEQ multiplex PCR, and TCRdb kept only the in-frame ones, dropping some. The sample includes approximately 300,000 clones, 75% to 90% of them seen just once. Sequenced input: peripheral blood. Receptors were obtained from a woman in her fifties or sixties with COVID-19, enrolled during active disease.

Here the CDR3 reads CASSEPGTGVSTEAFF. The CDR3, as DNA: TGTGCCAGCAGTGAACCCGGGACAGGGGTCTCCACTGAAGCTTTCTTT. The chain couples TRBV6-1 to TRBJ1-1; 10 positions agree with TRBD1. CDR1 and CDR2 (germline): MNHNS, SASEGT. The V segment lost 2 bases and the J segment 4 bases; nucleotides outside the gene matches: 7. The CDR3 is 16 residues long.

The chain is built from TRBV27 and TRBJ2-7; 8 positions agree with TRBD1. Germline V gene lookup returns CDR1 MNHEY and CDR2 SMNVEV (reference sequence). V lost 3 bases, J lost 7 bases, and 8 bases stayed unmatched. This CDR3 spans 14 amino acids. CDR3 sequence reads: CASSFLDRAREQYF. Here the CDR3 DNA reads TGTGCCAGCAGTTTCTTGGACAGGGCCCGTGAGCAGTACTTC.